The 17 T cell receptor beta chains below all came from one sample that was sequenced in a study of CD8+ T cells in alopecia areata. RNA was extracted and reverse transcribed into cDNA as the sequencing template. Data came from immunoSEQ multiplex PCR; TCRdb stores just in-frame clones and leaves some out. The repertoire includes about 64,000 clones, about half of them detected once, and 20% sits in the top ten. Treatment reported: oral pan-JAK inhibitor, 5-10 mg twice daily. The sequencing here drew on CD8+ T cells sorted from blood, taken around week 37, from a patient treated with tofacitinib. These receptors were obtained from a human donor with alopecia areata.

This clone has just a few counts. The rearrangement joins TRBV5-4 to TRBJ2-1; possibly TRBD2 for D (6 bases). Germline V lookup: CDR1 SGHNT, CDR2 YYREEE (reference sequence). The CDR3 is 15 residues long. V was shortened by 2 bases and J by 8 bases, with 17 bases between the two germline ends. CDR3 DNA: TGTGCCAGCAGCTTCTCTCGGGTGCCGGGGGATGAGCAGTTCTTC. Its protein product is CASSFSRVPGDEQFF.

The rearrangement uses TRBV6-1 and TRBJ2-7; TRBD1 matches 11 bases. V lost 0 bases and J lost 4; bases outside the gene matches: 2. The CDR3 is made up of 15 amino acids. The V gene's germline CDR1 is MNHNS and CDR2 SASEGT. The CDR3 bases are TGTGCCAGCAGTGAAGCGCGGGACAGGGGGTACGAGCAGTACTTC. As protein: CASSEARDRGYEQYF.

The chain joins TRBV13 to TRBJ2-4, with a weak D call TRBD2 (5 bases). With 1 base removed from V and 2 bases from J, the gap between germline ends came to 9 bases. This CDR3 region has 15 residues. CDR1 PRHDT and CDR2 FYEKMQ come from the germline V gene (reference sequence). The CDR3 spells CASSLAGGTKNIQYF. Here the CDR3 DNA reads TGTGCCAGCAGCTTAGCTGGAGGTACCAAAAACATTCAGTACTTC.

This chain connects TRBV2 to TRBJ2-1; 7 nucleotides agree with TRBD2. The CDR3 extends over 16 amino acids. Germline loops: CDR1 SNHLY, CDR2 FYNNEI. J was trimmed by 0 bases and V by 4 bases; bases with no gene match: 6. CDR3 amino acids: CASSGGGSPSYNEQFF. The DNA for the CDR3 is TGTGCCAGCAGTGGGGGCGGGAGTCCCTCCTACAATGAGCAGTTCTTC.

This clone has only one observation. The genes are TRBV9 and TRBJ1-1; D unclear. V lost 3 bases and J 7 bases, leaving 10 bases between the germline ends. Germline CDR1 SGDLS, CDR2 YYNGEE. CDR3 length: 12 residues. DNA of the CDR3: TGTGCCAGCAGCGCTGACGGAGTTGAAGCTTTCTTT. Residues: CASSADGVEAFF.

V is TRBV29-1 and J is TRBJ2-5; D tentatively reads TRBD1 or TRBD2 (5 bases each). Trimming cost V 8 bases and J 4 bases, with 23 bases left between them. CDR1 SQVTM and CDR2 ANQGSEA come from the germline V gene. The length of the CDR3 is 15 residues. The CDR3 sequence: CSSNGFPRGGETQYF. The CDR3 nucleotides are TGCAGCTCAAACGGGTTCCCCCGGGGCGGAGAGACCCAGTACTTC.

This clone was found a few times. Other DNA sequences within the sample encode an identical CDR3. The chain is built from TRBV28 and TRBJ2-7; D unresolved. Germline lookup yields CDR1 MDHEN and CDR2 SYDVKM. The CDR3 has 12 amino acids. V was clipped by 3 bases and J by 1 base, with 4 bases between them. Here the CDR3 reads CASSLGSYEQYF. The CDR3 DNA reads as TGTGCCAGCAGTTTGGGATCCTACGAGCAGTACTTC.

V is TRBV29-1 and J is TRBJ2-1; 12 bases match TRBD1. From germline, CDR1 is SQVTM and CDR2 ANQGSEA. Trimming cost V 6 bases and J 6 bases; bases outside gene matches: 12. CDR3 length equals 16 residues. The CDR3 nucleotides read TGCAGCGTCGAAATCCCCGGGACAGGGGGCTTCAATGAGCAGTTCTTC. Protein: CSVEIPGTGGFNEQFF.

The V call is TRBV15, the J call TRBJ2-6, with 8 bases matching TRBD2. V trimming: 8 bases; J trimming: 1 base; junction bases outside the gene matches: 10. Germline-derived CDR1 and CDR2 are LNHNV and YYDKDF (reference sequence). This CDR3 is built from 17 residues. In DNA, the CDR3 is TGTGCCACCTCTTCGAGCGGGAGTGGTTCTGGGGCCAACGTCCTGACTTTC. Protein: CATSSSGSGSGANVLTF.

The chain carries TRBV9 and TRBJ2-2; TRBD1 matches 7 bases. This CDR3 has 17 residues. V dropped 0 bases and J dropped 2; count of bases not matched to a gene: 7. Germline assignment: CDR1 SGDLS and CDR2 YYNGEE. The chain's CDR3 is CASSVEKGGPNTGELFF. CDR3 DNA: TGTGCCAGCAGCGTAGAAAAAGGGGGCCCCAACACCGGGGAGCTGTTTTTT.

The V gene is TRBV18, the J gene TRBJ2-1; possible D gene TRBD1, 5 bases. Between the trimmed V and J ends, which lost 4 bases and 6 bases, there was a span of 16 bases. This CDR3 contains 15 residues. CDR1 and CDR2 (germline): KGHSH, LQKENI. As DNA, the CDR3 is TGTGCCAGCTCACATGACGACAGTTCGGGCAATGAGCAGTTCTTC. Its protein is CASSHDDSSGNEQFF.

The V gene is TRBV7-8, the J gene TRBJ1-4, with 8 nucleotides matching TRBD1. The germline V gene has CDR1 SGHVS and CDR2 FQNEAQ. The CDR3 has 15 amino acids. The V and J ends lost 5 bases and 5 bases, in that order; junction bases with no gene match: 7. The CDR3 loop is CASSPQGEGNEKLFF. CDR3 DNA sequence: TGTGCCAGCAGCCCACAGGGGGAAGGCAATGAAAAACTGTTTTTT.

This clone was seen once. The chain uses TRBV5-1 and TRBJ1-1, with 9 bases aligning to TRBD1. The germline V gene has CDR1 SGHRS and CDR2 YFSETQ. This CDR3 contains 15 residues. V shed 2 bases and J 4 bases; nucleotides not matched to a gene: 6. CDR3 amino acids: CASSLTGGLVTEAFF. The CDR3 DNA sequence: TGCGCCAGCAGCTTAACAGGGGGCTTGGTCACTGAAGCTTTCTTT.

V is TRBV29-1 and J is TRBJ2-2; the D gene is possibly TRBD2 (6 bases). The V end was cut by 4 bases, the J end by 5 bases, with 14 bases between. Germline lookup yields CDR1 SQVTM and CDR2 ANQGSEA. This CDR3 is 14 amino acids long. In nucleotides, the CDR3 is TGCAGCGTTGGGACTACCGCTGGGACCGGGGAGCTGTTTTTT. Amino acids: CSVGTTAGTGELFF.

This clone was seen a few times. The CDR3 reads CASTHGEIGANVLTF. The CDR3 DNA reads as TGTGCCAGCACCCATGGGGAAATCGGGGCCAACGTCCTGACTTTC. The chain couples TRBV7-9 to TRBJ2-6; D is uncertain. The CDR3 covers 15 residues. The V end was cut by 7 bases, the J end by 4 bases, with 14 bases between. CDR1 is SEHNR and CDR2 is FQNEAQ in the germline V gene (reference sequence).

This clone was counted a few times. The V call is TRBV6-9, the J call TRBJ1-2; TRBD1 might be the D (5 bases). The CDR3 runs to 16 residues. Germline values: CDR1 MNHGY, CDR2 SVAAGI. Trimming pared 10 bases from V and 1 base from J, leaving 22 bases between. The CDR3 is CATTLGQDTDNYGYTF. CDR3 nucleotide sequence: TGTGCCACTACCCTTGGGCAGGACACAGATAACTATGGCTACACCTTC.

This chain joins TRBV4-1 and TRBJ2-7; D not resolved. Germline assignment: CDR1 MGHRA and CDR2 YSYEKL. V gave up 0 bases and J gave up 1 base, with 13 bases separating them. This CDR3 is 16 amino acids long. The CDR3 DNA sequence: TGCGCCAGCAGCCAAGATTTCGAGCAGAAATCCTACGAGCAGTACTTC. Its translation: CASSQDFEQKSYEQYF.